This T cell receptor (beta chain) was sequenced during a study of T cell responses to AZD1222 COVID-19 vaccine. About the research overall: Doses given second, at about 4 or about 12 weeks, were pooled. Study-wide results and limits: Baseline seropositives among AZD1222 recipients totaled only 5 to 7. Clonal diversity was possibly underestimated, and the donors were mostly white British, with more females.

Trimming stripped 5 bases from V and 0 bases from J, with 13 bases between. Looked up from germline, CDR1 is SEHNR and CDR2 is FQNEAQ (reference sequence). The CDR3 covers 16 residues. On this clone itself: No antigen is known for it.

The repertoire was sequenced with immunoSEQ multiplex PCR; TCRdb's copy has only in-frame clones and lacks some. The sample lists about 76,000 clones, roughly 90% seen once, with 4.2% in the top ten. The source of this sequence is an adult in good health. The specimen comprised peripheral blood, sampled on day 0 of AZD1222 vaccination. The V gene is TRBV7-9, the J gene TRBJ2-2; maybe TRBD1 (6 bases). The CDR3 DNA reads as TGTGCCAGCAGCCCCGGACAGCTCTCGAACACCGGGGAGCTGTTTTTT. Encoded protein: CASSPGQLSNTGELFF. Looking up the rest from reference TRBV7-9 and TRBJ2-2 gives the full variable domain: DTGVSQNPRHKITKRGQNVTFRCDPISEHNRLYWYRQTLGQGPEFLTYFQNEAQLEKSRLLSDRFSAERPKGSFSTLEIQRTEQGDSAMYLCASSPGQLSNTGELFFGEGSRLTVL.